This entry lists 21 T cell receptor beta chains sequenced from one sample in a study of shared clonotypes between healthy human individuals. Using immunoSEQ multiplex PCR, the repertoire was profiled, and TCRdb retains in-frame clones only, with some absent. Among some 2,100,000 clones, roughly 91% were seen once, and the ten largest hold approximately 1.7%. Naive CD8 cells lacked CD45RO and underwent positive selection for CCR7, leaving out terminally differentiated effector memory CD45RA+ cells. Sequencing input: naive CD8+ T cells from PBMCs. Receptor source: a man younger than 35 in good health. Some clones in this sample may be carry-over from other donors' samples.

This clone came up once. The chain joins TRBV2 to TRBJ2-7; 10 bases are shared with TRBD1. There are 14 residues in the CDR3. V gave up 3 bases and J gave up 3 bases; unmatched junction bases: 2. The germline CDR1 and CDR2 sequences are SNHLY and FYNNEI. This CDR3 is CASSEGQGFYEQYF. In DNA form, the CDR3 reads TGTGCCAGCAGTGAGGGACAGGGGTTCTACGAGCAGTACTTC. The variable domain in full, with the rest retrieved from reference TRBV2 and TRBJ2-7, is EPEVTQTPSHQVTQMGQEVILRCVPISNHLYFYWYRQILGQKVEFLVSFYNNEISEKSEIFDDQFSVERPDGSNFTLKIRSTKLEDSAMYFCASSEGQGFYEQYFGPGTRLTVT.

The chain links TRBV7-2 to TRBJ2-7, with D maybe TRBD1 (5 bases). Germline CDR1 and CDR2: SGHTA and FQGNSA. Deletions cut 1 base from V and 5 bases from J, with 12 bases between. The CDR3 is 14 amino acids. The CDR3 DNA sequence: TGTGCCAGCAGCTTAGGGGGCCAGAGGAACGAGCAGTACTTC. Residues: CASSLGGQRNEQYF.

The V call is TRBV6-5, the J call TRBJ2-1; weak D call: TRBD1 (6 bases). CDR3 size: 12 residues. Germline V gives CDR1 MNHEY, CDR2 SVGAGI. V lost 4 bases to trimming and J lost 7 bases, with 8 bases between them. In DNA form, the CDR3 reads TGTGCCAGCAGTTTTCAGGGGAATGAGCAGTTCTTC. This sequence encodes CASSFQGNEQFF.

A note on this clone: Other DNA sequences within the sample encode an identical CDR3. The V and J genes are TRBV27 and TRBJ1-1; maybe TRBD1 (5 bases). In germline, CDR1 is MNHEY, CDR2 SMNVEV (reference sequence). The CDR3 loop spans 14 amino acids. The V end lost 2 bases, the J end lost 0 bases, and 7 bases lay between the germline ends. CDR3 loop: CASSLGTMNTEAFF. CDR3 nucleotide sequence: TGTGCCAGCAGTTTAGGGACCATGAACACTGAAGCTTTCTTT.

The rearrangement links TRBV19 to TRBJ2-5, with a tentative D call TRBD1 (6 bases). Trimming shortened V by 5 bases and J by 0 bases, and 13 bases separated the two germline ends. This CDR3 region has 15 residues. CDR1 and CDR2 from the germline V gene are LNHDA and SQIVND (reference sequence). The CDR3 DNA reads as TGTGCCAGTAGTCCGCGGACAGATCACCAAGAGACCCAGTACTTC. It is translated as CASSPRTDHQETQYF.

J is TRBJ2-7 and V is TRBV7-3; the D call may be TRBD1 or TRBD2 (6 bases each). Germline lookup yields CDR1 SGHTA and CDR2 FQGTGA. Trimming left V 5 bases short and J 5 bases short, with 22 bases between. The CDR3 has 16 residues. The CDR3 nucleotides are TGTGCCAGCAGCCCCTTCGGGGCGACGAGGGGGGACGAGCAGTACTTC. Amino acid sequence: CASSPFGATRGDEQYF.

This clone occurred once. The CDR3 is CASSSRDNEQFF. CDR3 DNA sequence: TGTGCCAGCAGCTCCCGGGACAATGAGCAGTTCTTC. J is TRBJ2-1 and V is TRBV5-6, with unresolved D. The V gene lost 3 bases and the J gene lost 5 bases, with 6 bases spanning the gap. CDR1 and CDR2 from the germline V gene are SGHDT and YYEEEE. The CDR3 totals 12 residues.

In DNA form, the CDR3 reads TGTGCCAGCAGGGGACCAAGCCTGGAGCAGTACTTC. Protein sequence: CASRGPSLEQYF. The chain recombines TRBV28 with TRBJ2-7; either TRBD1 or TRBD2 may fit D (5 bases each). This CDR3 comprises 12 residues. Germline lookup yields CDR1 MDHEN and CDR2 SYDVKM. The V gene lost 6 bases and the J gene lost 7 bases, with 13 bases spanning the gap.

V gene TRBV27 combines with J gene TRBJ2-1; D gene uncertain. The CDR3 sequence is 15 residues long. V dropped 8 bases and J dropped 2 bases, with 16 bases sitting between them. Germline assignment: CDR1 MNHEY and CDR2 SMNVEV (reference sequence). The CDR3 is CASQPRTDAYNEQFF. The CDR3 DNA reads as TGTGCCAGCCAACCCCGGACGGACGCCTACAATGAGCAGTTCTTC.

This chain joins TRBV5-1 and TRBJ2-1; 11 bases are shared with TRBD2. Germline V CDR1 and CDR2: SGHRS, YFSETQ. With V trimmed by 5 bases and J by 7 bases, 8 bases remained unmatched. This CDR3 is 15 amino acids long. The CDR3 region is CASSPSGGRWNEQFF. CDR3 in DNA: TGCGCCAGCAGTCCTAGCGGGGGGAGGTGGAATGAGCAGTTCTTC.

This rearrangement joins TRBV10-3 to TRBJ1-2; TRBD1 matches at 8 bases. Per germline, CDR1 ENHRY and CDR2 SYGVKD. V was clipped by 7 bases and J by 5 bases; unmatched bases: 9. The CDR3 covers 14 residues. The CDR3 region is CAITSGTGYYGYTF. In nucleotides, the CDR3 is TGTGCCATCACCTCCGGGACAGGCTATTATGGCTACACCTTC.

The chain joins TRBV7-8 to TRBJ2-3; 13 bases map to TRBD2. The V gene end was trimmed by 2 bases and the J gene end by 5 bases; junction bases not matched to a gene: 7. CDR1 SGHVS and CDR2 FQNEAQ come from the germline V gene. The CDR3 is made up of 17 amino acids. CDR3 sequence (DNA): TGTGCCAGCAGCTTATCGGGACTAGCGGGATTCGGAGATACGCAGTATTTT. Translating gives CASSLSGLAGFGDTQYF.

This chain connects TRBV7-9 to TRBJ2-1, with D uncertain. Deletions cut 6 bases from V and 5 bases from J, with 14 bases between. CDR1 is SEHNR and CDR2 is FQNEAQ in the germline V gene (reference sequence). The CDR3 is 14 residues long. In DNA, the CDR3 is TGTGCCAGCAGAGGGAAGACAAACAACAATGAGCAGTTCTTC. Amino acids: CASRGKTNNNEQFF.

Details on this clone: This sample includes further DNA sequences coding for the same CDR3. The V and J genes are TRBV6-6 and TRBJ2-1, with unresolved D. The V and J ends lost 0 bases and 7 bases respectively, with 10 bases between them. Germline V CDR1 and CDR2: MNHNY, SVGAGI (reference sequence). This CDR3 contains 14 residues. CDR3 amino acids: CASSYSSPGNEQFF. DNA of the CDR3: TGTGCCAGCAGTTACTCGTCCCCCGGGAATGAGCAGTTCTTC.

This clone came up once. Other DNA sequences in the same sample also yield this CDR3. The chain couples TRBV7-9 to TRBJ1-2, with 7 positions matching TRBD1. Germline CDR1 and CDR2: SEHNR and FQNEAQ (reference sequence). The CDR3 totals 14 residues. Unmatched junction bases numbered 2, after V lost 0 bases and J lost 4 bases. The CDR3 bases are TGTGCCAGCAGCTTAGCGGACAGGACCTATGGCTACACCTTC. It encodes CASSLADRTYGYTF.

V usage is TRBV7-8 and J usage is TRBJ1-1; D perhaps matches TRBD1 (6 bases). Looked up from germline, CDR1 is SGHVS and CDR2 is FQNEAQ. V lost 6 bases and J lost 0, with 8 bases in between. The CDR3 is 13 residues long. Written as DNA, the CDR3 is TGTGCCAGCAGTCACAGGGTGAACACTGAAGCTTTCTTT. This codes for CASSHRVNTEAFF.

The chain recombines TRBV29-1 with TRBJ1-2; D is uncertain. The CDR3 has 12 amino acids. The germline V gene encodes CDR1 SQVTM and CDR2 ANQGSEA. V shed 5 bases and J shed 8 bases, with 15 bases lying between them. The DNA for the CDR3 is TGCAGCGTTCCCGACGGGAGTCGGGGCTACACCTTC. As protein: CSVPDGSRGYTF.

The CDR3 reads CASSLKSNRRETQYF. In DNA, the CDR3 is TGTGCCAGCAGCTTAAAGTCCAATCGCCGAGAGACCCAGTACTTC. The chain carries TRBV7-2 and TRBJ2-5; D is unclear. The CDR3 is made up of 15 amino acids. The V end was cut by 2 bases, the J end by 4 bases, with 14 bases between. CDR1 SGHTA and CDR2 FQGNSA come from the germline V gene.

The rearrangement links TRBV11-2 to TRBJ1-4; possible D gene TRBD1, 6 bases. From germline, CDR1 is SGHAT and CDR2 FQNNGV. This CDR3 spans 13 amino acids. The germline V and J ends were trimmed by 1 base and 7 bases, with 7 bases remaining between them. CDR3 amino acids: CASSLGGPEKLFF. Here the CDR3 DNA reads TGTGCCAGCAGCTTAGGGGGGCCTGAAAAACTGTTTTTT.

This clone was seen only once. The rearrangement joins TRBV21-1 to TRBJ1-4; TRBD1 reflects the table's D call only, with no check against the DNA. TRBV21-1 is annotated as a pseudogene. There are 16 residues in the CDR3. The CDR3, as DNA: TGTGCCAGCAGCTTCCGGGACAAAGCAACTAATGAAAAACTGTTTTTT. Amino acid sequence: CASSFRDKATNEKLFF.

This rearrangement joins TRBV6-4 to TRBJ1-5, with D perhaps TRBD1 (6 bases). This CDR3 region has 16 residues. Germline V gene data show CDR1 as MRHNA and CDR2 as SNTAGT. The V end was cut by 6 bases, the J end by 0 bases, with 15 bases between. CDR3 nucleotide sequence: TGTGCCAGCAGGACTGACAGGAGTAATAGCAATCAGCCCCAGCATTTT. The encoded protein is CASRTDRSNSNQPQHF.